This TCR beta chain was observed in a study of T cells in Graves' hyperthyroidism and ophthalmopathy. Findings of the study overall: Ophthalmopathy and stable hyperthyroidism were told apart by a 13 V-J model.

Turning to this clonotype: The antigen remains unidentified.

This CDR3 has 13 amino acids. The germline V and J ends were trimmed by 2 bases and 10 bases, with 14 bases remaining between them. Per germline, CDR1 LNHNV and CDR2 YYDKDF (reference sequence). Amplification targeted TCR beta CDR3 regions from RNA transcripts. The HTBI set primed first-round TCR CDR3 RT-PCR. One entry per CDR3 protein, called by TCRdb with MiXCR from the multiplex PCR reads. The table shows approximately 500,000 distinct CDR3 sequences, with 46% occurring only once. Sequenced: peripheral blood or thyroid tissue (not recorded which). This receptor was taken from a woman aged 18-29 years with Graves' hyperthyroidism. The rearrangement uses TRBV15 and TRBJ1-1, with a tentative D call TRBD1 (6 bases). CDR3 in DNA: TGTGCCACCAGCAGACTAGCGGGACAAGGAGCTTTCTTT. It yields the protein CATSRLAGQGAFF.